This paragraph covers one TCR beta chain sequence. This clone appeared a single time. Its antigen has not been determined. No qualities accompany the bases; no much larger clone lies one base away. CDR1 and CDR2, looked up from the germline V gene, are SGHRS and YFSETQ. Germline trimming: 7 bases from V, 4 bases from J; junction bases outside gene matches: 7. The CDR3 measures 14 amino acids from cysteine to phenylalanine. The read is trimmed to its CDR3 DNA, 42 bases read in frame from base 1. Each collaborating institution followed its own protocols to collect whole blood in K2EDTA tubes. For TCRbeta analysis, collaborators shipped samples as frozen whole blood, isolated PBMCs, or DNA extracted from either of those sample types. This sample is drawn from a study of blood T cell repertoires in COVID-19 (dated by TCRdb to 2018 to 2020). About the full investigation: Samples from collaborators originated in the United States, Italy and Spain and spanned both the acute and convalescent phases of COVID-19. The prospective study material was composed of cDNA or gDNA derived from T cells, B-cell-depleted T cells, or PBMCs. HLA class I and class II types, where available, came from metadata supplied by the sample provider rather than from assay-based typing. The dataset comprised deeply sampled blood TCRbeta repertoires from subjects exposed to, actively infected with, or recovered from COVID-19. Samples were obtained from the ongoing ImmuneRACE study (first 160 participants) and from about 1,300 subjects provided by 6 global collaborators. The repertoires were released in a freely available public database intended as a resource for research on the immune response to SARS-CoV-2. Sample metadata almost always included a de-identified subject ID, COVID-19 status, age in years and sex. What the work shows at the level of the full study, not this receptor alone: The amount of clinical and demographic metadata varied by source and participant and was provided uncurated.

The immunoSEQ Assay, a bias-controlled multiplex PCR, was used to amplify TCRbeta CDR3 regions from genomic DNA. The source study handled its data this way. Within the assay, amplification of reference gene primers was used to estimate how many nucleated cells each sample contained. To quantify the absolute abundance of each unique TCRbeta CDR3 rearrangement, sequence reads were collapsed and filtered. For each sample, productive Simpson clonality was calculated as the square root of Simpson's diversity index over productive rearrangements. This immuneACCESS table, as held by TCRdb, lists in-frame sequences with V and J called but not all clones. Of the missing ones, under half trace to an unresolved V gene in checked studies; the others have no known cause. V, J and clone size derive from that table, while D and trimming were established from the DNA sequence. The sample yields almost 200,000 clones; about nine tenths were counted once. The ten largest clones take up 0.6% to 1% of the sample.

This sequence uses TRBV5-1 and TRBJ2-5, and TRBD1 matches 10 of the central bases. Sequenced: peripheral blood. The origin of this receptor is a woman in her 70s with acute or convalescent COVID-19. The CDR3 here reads CASGGQGSRETQYF. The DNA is TGCGCCAGCGGGGGACAGGGGAGTAGAGAGACCCAGTACTTC.